This T cell receptor beta chain originates from a study of blood T cell repertoires in COVID-19. In the study overall: Samples came from the United States, Italy and Spain, spanning acute and convalescent COVID-19. Sources were T cells, B-cell-depleted T cells, or PBMCs; the material itself was cDNA or gDNA.

CDR3 length: 14 residues. Unmatched junction bases numbered 3, after V lost 2 bases and J lost 6 bases. Germline loops: CDR1 GTSNPN, CDR2 SVGIG (reference sequence). In the original workflow: By means of reference gene primer amplification, nucleated cell counts were estimated. The repertoire was sequenced with immunoSEQ multiplex PCR; TCRdb's copy has only in-frame clones and lacks some. That table supplies the V and J calls and clone size; D and trimming were determined from the DNA. The sample has roughly 150,000 clones, 65% to 85% seen once. The clonotype originates from a man in his forties or fifties with active or convalescent COVID-19. Sequencing input: peripheral blood. The rearrangement joins TRBV30 to TRBJ1-5; 11 bases agree with TRBD1. In nucleotides, the CDR3 is TGTGCCTGGAGTAGGACAGGGGGCCCTCAGCCCCAGCATTTT. Its protein is CAWSRTGGPQPQHF.